This T cell receptor (beta chain) originates from a study of blood T cell repertoires in COVID-19. Study-wide background: Acute and convalescent COVID-19 specimens originated in the United States, Italy and Spain. Sample material is recorded as cDNA or gDNA derived from T cells, B-cell-depleted T cells, or PBMCs.

This CDR3 has 17 amino acids. In germline, CDR1 is SGHTS, CDR2 YDEGEE. The V and J ends lost 2 bases and 3 bases, in that order; junction bases with no gene match: 7. Under the authors' procedure: Estimated nucleated cell counts came from reference gene primer amplification. This table comes from immunoSEQ multiplex PCR, and its TCRdb copy is limited to in-frame clones, with some not included. The DNA was the basis for D and trimming; V, J and clone size are from that table. The sample lists more than 200,000 clones, around four fifths occurring once. The sample comprised peripheral blood. The TCR sequence derives from a woman aged 45-65 years with acute or convalescent COVID-19. The chain has TRBV5-8 and TRBJ2-3; 12 bases fit TRBD2. CDR3 in DNA: TGTGCCAGCAGCTTCGCCCTAGCGGGAGGGGGTACAGATACGCAGTATTTT. It translates to CASSFALAGGGTDTQYF.